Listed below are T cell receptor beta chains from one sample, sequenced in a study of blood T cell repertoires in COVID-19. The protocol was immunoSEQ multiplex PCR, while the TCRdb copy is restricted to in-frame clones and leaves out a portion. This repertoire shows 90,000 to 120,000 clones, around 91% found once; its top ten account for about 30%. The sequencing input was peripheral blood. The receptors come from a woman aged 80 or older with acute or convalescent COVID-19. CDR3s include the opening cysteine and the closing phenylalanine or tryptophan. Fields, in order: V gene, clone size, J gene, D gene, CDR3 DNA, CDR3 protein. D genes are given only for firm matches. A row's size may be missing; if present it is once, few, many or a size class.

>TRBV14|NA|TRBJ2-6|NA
TGTGCCAGCAGCCACCTGATCACAGGGAGCTCTGGGGCCAACGTCCTGACTTTC
CASSHLITGSSGANVLTF
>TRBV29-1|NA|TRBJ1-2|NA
TGCAGCGTATTGAATTGGGGGGGCGGCTATGGCTACACCTTC
CSVLNWGGGYGYTF
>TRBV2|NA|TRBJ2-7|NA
TGTGCCAGCAGTGAAGGTGGAGGGGCATTTGGCGAGCAGTACTTC
CASSEGGGAFGEQYF
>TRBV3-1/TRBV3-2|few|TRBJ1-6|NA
TGTGCCAGCAGCCAAGTTCTGACAGTCTTAGATTCACCCCTCCACTTT
CASSQVLTVLDSPLHF
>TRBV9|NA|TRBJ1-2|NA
TGTGCCAGCAGCGACAGGGCTAACTATGGCTACACCTTC
CASSDRANYGYTF
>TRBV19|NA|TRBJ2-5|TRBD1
TGTGCCAGTAGTATCCTGGACAGGGTAGAGACCCAGTACTTC
CASSILDRVETQYF
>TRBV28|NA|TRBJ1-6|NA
TGTGCCAGCAGTGCGGGGCTCTCCTATAATTCACCCCTCCACTTT
CASSAGLSYNSPLHF
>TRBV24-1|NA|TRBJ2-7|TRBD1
TGTGCCACCAGTGATCTCGGGACAGGGGGAACCTACGAGCAGTACTTC
CATSDLGTGGTYEQYF
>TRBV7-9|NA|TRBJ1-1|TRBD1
TGTGCCAGCAGAGGACAGGGAAGGAACACTGAAGCTTTCTTT
CASRGQGRNTEAFF
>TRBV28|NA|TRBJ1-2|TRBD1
TGTGCCAGCAGTCCTCGGACAGGGGGTGCCTATGGCTACACCTTC
CASSPRTGGAYGYTF
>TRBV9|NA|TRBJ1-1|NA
TGTGCCAGCAGCTTCGTGGGAGGGGCTCAGAACACTGAAGCTTTCTTT
CASSFVGGAQNTEAFF
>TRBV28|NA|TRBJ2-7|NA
TGTGCCAGCAGTGCCCCGGAGAGCTACGAGCAGTACTTC
CASSAPESYEQYF
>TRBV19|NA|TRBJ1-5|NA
TGTGCCAGTATAGCCCCAGGGGACCATAGCAATCAGCCCCAGCATTTT
CASIAPGDHSNQPQHF
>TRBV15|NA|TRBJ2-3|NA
TGTGCCACCAGCCTCCGACGGGGGAGCACAGATACGCAGTATTTT
CATSLRRGSTDTQYF
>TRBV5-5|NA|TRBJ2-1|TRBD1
TGTGCCAGCAGCCTCGACAGGGGGCAGTACTACAATGAGCAGTTCTTC
CASSLDRGQYYNEQFF
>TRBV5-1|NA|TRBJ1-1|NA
TGCGCCAGCAGCTGGCCACATAAGAACACTGAAGCTTTCTTT
CASSWPHKNTEAFF
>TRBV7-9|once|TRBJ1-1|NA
TGTGCCAGCAGCTCCCTCAGGGGGAACACTGAAGCTTTCTTT
CASSSLRGNTEAFF
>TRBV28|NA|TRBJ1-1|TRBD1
TGTGCCAGCAGTTTCCGACAGGGCGTTGATTCGAACACTGAAGCTTTCTTT
CASSFRQGVDSNTEAFF
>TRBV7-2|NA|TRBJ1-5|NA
TGTGCCAGCAGCCAGACTGTTTTTAGCAATCAGCCCCAGCATTTT
CASSQTVFSNQPQHF
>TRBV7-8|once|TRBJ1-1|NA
TGTGCCAGCAGCTTAAACAGCATGAACACTGAAGCTTTCTTT
CASSLNSMNTEAFF
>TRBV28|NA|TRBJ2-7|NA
TGTGCCAGCAGTCCCGCGGGGACAGACTCCTACGAGCAGTACTTC
CASSPAGTDSYEQYF